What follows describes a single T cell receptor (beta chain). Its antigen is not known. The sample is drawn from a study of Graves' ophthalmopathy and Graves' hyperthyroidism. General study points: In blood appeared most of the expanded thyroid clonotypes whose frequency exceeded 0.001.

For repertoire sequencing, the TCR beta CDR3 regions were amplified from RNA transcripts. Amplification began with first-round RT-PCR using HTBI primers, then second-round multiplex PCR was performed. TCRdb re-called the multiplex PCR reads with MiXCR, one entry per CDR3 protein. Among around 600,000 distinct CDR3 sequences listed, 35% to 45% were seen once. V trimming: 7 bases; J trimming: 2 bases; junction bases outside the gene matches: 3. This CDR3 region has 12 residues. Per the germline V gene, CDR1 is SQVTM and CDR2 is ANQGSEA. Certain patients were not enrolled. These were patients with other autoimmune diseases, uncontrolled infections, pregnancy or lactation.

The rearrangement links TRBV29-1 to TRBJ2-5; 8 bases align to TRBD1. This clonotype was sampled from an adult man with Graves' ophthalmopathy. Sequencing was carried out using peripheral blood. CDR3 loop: CSDHRGQETQYF. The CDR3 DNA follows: TGCAGCGACCACAGGGGGCAAGAGACCCAGTACTTC.